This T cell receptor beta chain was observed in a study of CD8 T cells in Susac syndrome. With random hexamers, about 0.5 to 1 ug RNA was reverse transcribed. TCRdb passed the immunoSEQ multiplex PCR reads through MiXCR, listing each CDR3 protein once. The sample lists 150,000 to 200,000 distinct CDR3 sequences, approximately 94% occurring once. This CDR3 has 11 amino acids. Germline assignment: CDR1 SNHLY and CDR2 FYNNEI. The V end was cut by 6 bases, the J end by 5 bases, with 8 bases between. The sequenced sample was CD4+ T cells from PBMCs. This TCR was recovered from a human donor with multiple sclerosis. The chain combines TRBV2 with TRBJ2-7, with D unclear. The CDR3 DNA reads TGTGCCAGCAGCTACACAAACGAGCAGTACTTC. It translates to CASSYTNEQYF. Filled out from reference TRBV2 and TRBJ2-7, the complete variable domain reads EPEVTQTPSHQVTQMGQEVILRCVPISNHLYFYWYRQILGQKVEFLVSFYNNEISEKSEIFDDQFSVERPDGSNFTLKIRSTKLEDSAMYFCASSYTNEQYFGPGTRLTVT.